This passage covers 10 T cell receptor beta chains from one sample sequenced in a study of T-cell memory formation after mild COVID-19. TCRdb passed the 5' RACE reads through MiXCR, listing each CDR3 protein once. The top ten clones hold about 21% of a sample with more than 300,000 distinct CDR3 sequences, over 11% of them seen once. The specimen was PBMCs or a T cell subset sorted from them (not recorded which). The receptors were sampled from a man younger than 35 who had mild COVID-19 (a few samples of this study predate the infection). Cell type and time point are not known.

V and J are TRBV7-9 and TRBJ2-7; D may be TRBD1 or TRBD2 (5 bases each). The CDR3 totals 15 residues. Trimming removed 4 bases at V and 1 base at J, with 14 bases between. Germline values: CDR1 SEHNR, CDR2 FQNEAQ (reference sequence). CDR3 bases: TGTGCCAGCAGCTCTGGAATGGGGGAGTCCTACGAGCAGTACTTC. Translated: CASSSGMGESYEQYF.

This clonotype was counted only a few times. The V and J genes are TRBV2 and TRBJ2-1; 8 bases match TRBD1. This CDR3 has 15 residues. CDR1 is SNHLY and CDR2 is FYNNEI in the germline V gene. The V gene end was trimmed by 4 bases and the J gene end by 4 bases; junction bases not matched to a gene: 6. The CDR3 loop reads CASSVDRALYNEQFF. The DNA of the CDR3 is TGTGCCAGCAGTGTGGACAGGGCGCTTTACAATGAGCAGTTCTTC.

V is TRBV10-3 and J is TRBJ2-2; 7 bases line up with TRBD1. The V segment lost 4 bases and the J segment 5 bases; nucleotides outside the gene matches: 4. Germline V CDR1 and CDR2: ENHRY, SYGVKD. The CDR3 is 14 residues long. The CDR3 DNA is TGTGCCATCAGTGGGACAGGAGATACCGGGGAGCTGTTTTTT. Translating gives CAISGTGDTGELFF.

V is TRBV12-3 or TRBV12-4 and J is TRBJ2-7; 9 bases line up with TRBD1. CDR3 length equals 15 residues. V gave up 4 bases and J gave up 3 bases; unmatched junction bases: 7. CDR3 coding DNA: TGTGCCAGCAGTTCTGGGACAGGGTCCCGCTACGAGCAGTACTTC. It specifies CASSSGTGSRYEQYF.

The chain combines TRBV18 with TRBJ1-3; D not resolved. This CDR3 is built from 17 residues. With 2 bases removed from V and 0 bases from J, the gap between germline ends came to 14 bases. Germline CDR1 and CDR2: KGHSH and LQKENI. The CDR3 DNA follows: TGTGCCAGCTCACCAGTCGGGGATCTCGGCTCTGGAAACACCATATATTTT. Residues: CASSPVGDLGSGNTIYF. Full variable domain (missing parts from reference TRBV18 and TRBJ1-3): NAGVMQNPRHLVRRRGQEARLRCSPMKGHSHVYWYRQLPEEGLKFMVYLQKENIIDESGMPKERFSAEFPKEGPSILRIQQVVRGDSAAYFCASSPVGDLGSGNTIYFGEGSWLTVV.

The chain joins TRBV6-2 or TRBV6-3 to TRBJ2-5; D assignment may be TRBD1 or TRBD2 (5 bases each). The CDR3 spans 16 residues. Between the trimmed V and J ends, which lost 4 bases and 2 bases, there was a span of 17 bases. CDR1 and CDR2 (germline): MNHEY, SVGEGT. CDR3 in amino acids: CASSWGRSGLQETQYF. The DNA for the CDR3 is TGTGCCAGCAGTTGGGGACGATCAGGCCTACAAGAGACCCAGTACTTC.

The chain combines TRBV6-5 with TRBJ2-2; D is unresolved. There are 12 residues in the CDR3. V shed 5 bases and J shed 8 bases, with 9 bases lying between them. Germline lookup yields CDR1 MNHEY and CDR2 SVGAGI. The CDR3 spells CASSVGWGELFF. DNA for the CDR3: TGTGCCAGCAGTGTTGGGTGGGGGGAGCTGTTTTTT.

This chain links TRBV19 with TRBJ1-4; no firm D call. The V gene's germline CDR1 is LNHDA and CDR2 SQIVND (reference sequence). The CDR3 extends over 13 amino acids. The germline V and J ends were trimmed by 10 bases and 3 bases, with 12 bases remaining between them. CDR3 loop: CATSRSPNEKLFF. The CDR3 DNA is TGTGCCACCTCGCGGAGCCCTAATGAAAAACTGTTTTTT.

Many counts were recorded for this clonotype. Compared with germline, one end of the junction differs, possibly owing to a read error. The V call is TRBV7-9, the J call TRBJ2-7; TRBD1 matches 9 bases. The CDR3 extends over 14 amino acids. Germline V lookup: CDR1 SEHNR, CDR2 FQNEAQ (reference sequence). CDR3 residues: CASSPRDRVYEQYF. The CDR3 DNA sequence: TGCGCCAGCAGCCCCCGGGACAGGGTGTACGAGCAGTACTTC.

The chain carries TRBV7-2 and TRBJ2-1; D unclear. Trimming pared 4 bases from V and 6 bases from J, leaving 13 bases between. This CDR3 is built from 14 residues. Looked up from germline, CDR1 is SGHTA and CDR2 is FQGNSA. CDR3 amino acids: CASSSLPGRNEQFF. The CDR3 region has the DNA TGTGCCAGCAGCTCCCTCCCCGGACGCAATGAGCAGTTCTTC.